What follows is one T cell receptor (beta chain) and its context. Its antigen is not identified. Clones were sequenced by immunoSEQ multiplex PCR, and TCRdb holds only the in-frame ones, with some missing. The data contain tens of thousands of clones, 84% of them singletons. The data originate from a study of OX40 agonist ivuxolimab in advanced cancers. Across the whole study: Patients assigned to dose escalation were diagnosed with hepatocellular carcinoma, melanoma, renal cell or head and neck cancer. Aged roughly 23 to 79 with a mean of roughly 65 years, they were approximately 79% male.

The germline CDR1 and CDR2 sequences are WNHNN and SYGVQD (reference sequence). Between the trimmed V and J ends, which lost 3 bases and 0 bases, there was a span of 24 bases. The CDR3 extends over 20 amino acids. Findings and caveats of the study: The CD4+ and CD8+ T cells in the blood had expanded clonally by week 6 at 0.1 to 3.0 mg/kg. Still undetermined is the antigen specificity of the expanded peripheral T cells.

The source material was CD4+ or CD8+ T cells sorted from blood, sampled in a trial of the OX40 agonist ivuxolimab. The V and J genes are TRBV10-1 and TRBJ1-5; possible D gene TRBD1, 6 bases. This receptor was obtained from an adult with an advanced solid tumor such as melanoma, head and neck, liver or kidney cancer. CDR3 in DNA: TGCGCCAGCAGTGAATACAGGGACACTGGGTCCTCCCTTAGCAATCAGCCCCAGCATTTT. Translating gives CASSEYRDTGSSLSNQPQHF.